This is a list of T cell receptor beta chains from one sample in a study of glioma-infiltrating T cells after dendritic cell vaccination. Profiling relied on immunoSEQ multiplex PCR, and the TCRdb table lists in-frame clones only, not all of them. This sample has about 76,000 clones, with roughly 84% found just once. The source material was blood, sampled after dendritic cell vaccination. The receptors shown here come from a human donor with glioblastoma. The CDR3 runs from the conserved cysteine through the conserved F or W.

TRBJ2-5	TRBV5-1	CASWGQGRETQYF
TRBJ1-6	TRBV5-4	CASSLARDRPNSPLHF
TRBJ2-1	TRBV5-1	CASSLSGGLYNEQFF
TRBJ2-7	TRBV7-9	CASSATIAGAHHEQYF
TRBJ2-2	TRBV5-1	CASSLVRGMNTGELFF
TRBJ2-5	TRBV5-1	CASSLEGGAETQYF
TRBJ2-3	TRBV9	CASSAVAGRNTDTQYF
TRBJ1-2	TRBV2	CASSDEGDGYTF
TRBJ2-7	TRBV5-8	CASQSTGLPFYEQYF
TRBJ1-1	TRBV5-4	CASSPGQGNTEAFF
TRBJ1-1	TRBV7-9	CASSLTRADTEAFF
TRBJ1-4	TRBV19	CASALGQLNEKLFF
TRBJ1-1	TRBV10-3	CAISEYPGGTEAFF
TRBJ2-1	TRBV29-1	CSVPRGNEQFF
TRBJ2-2	TRBV5-1	CASRPGDRGHTGELFF
TRBJ2-2	TRBV7-2	CASSFQYTGELFF
TRBJ1-6	TRBV7-9	CASSAGEQGWTYNSPLHF
TRBJ1-5	TRBV10-3	CAIQSGNQPQHF
TRBJ1-1	TRBV5-1	CASSWAGQGNTEAFF
TRBJ1-5	TRBV9	CASSDRDRPNQPQHF
TRBJ2-3	TRBV5-4	CASSRAGSRSDTQYF
TRBJ2-7	TRBV9	CASSVDLLAYEQYF
TRBJ2-7	TRBV10-3	CAISESRTIVYEQYF
TRBJ2-3	TRBV10-2	CAIAARPDTQYF
TRBJ2-3	TRBV28	CASSLGLVRDGDTQYF
TRBJ2-5	TRBV29-1	CSVEEGTGRVTQYF
TRBJ1-2	TRBV2	CASSPGQDYGYTF
TRBJ2-3	TRBV6-6	CASSYSGEADTQYF
TRBJ1-2	TRBV4-1	CASSRQGAGYGYTF
TRBJ1-2	TRBV18	CASLTITGGYTF
TRBJ2-7	TRBV6-6	CASSPRPSGDGYEQYF
TRBJ2-5	TRBV5-1	CASSPRELLQETQYF
TRBJ2-1	TRBV6-6	CASSYNGGEQFF
TRBJ2-3	TRBV18	CASSAGSGGLTDTQYF